The 14 T cell receptor beta chains in this list originate from one sample, sequenced in a study of shared clonotypes between healthy human individuals. TCRdb's copy holds only in-frame clones and misses some; the assay was immunoSEQ multiplex PCR. The sample records 2 million to 2.5 million clones, around 93% being singletons. Sample: naive CD4+ T cells from PBMCs. Regarding subset: CD45RA+ positively selected. The receptors stem from a man between 18 and 35 years old in good health. Some clones in this sample may be carry-over from other donors' samples.

This rearrangement joins TRBV18 to TRBJ1-1; D is possibly TRBD1 (5 bases). Germline values: CDR1 KGHSH, CDR2 LQKENI. V lost 2 bases, J lost 5 bases, and 18 bases lay in between. The CDR3 covers 16 residues. The CDR3 protein is CASSPAPGAYRTEAFF. The DNA for the CDR3 is TGTGCCAGCTCACCAGCGCCCGGGGCCTACAGGACTGAAGCTTTCTTT.

V is TRBV19 and J is TRBJ2-7; TRBD2 might be the D (6 bases). The CDR3 has 15 residues. The ends were cut back, 0 bases at V and 3 bases at J, with 12 bases in the middle. Germline V gene data show CDR1 as LNHDA and CDR2 as SQIVND (reference sequence). CDR3 amino acids: CASSIDLGLYYEQYF. CDR3 bases: TGTGCCAGTAGTATAGATCTGGGACTCTACTACGAGCAGTACTTC.

V and J are TRBV7-9 and TRBJ1-2, with D possibly matching TRBD1 (6 bases). Germline-derived CDR1 and CDR2 are SEHNR and FQNEAQ (reference sequence). This CDR3 contains 16 residues. The V end lost 4 bases, the J end lost 4 bases, and 19 bases lay between the germline ends. This CDR3 is CASSYFTGTQIYGYTF. The CDR3 DNA reads TGTGCCAGCAGCTACTTTACCGGGACACAAATCTATGGCTACACCTTC.

J is TRBJ1-4 and V is TRBV5-1, with 9 bases aligning to TRBD1. The CDR3 is 15 amino acids. Germline lookup yields CDR1 SGHRS and CDR2 YFSETQ. V was pared by 5 bases and J by 8 bases, with 10 bases of the junction left unmatched. CDR3 sequence (DNA): TGCGCCAGCAGAGCGACCGGGACAGGGTACGAAAAACTGTTTTTT. Translating gives CASRATGTGYEKLFF.

CDR3 loop: CSFNRGAYEQYF. CDR3 bases: TGCAGCTTTAACAGGGGGGCTTACGAGCAGTACTTC. The rearrangement links TRBV29-1 to TRBJ2-7; TRBD1 matches 8 bases. Germline V lookup: CDR1 SQVTM, CDR2 ANQGSEA. V trimming: 8 bases; J trimming: 4 bases; junction bases outside the gene matches: 7. CDR3 length: 12 amino acids.

CDR3 amino acids: CASSPRGTGVNSPLHF. For the CDR3, the DNA is TGTGCCAGCAGTCCTCGGGGGACAGGGGTTAATTCACCCCTCCACTTT. The gene calls are TRBV28 and TRBJ1-6; 10 nucleotides line up with TRBD1. The CDR3 runs to 16 residues. The V gene end was trimmed by 5 bases and the J gene end by 6 bases; junction bases not matched to a gene: 7. Germline lookup yields CDR1 MDHEN and CDR2 SYDVKM.

The chain links TRBV29-1 to TRBJ1-2; the match to TRBD1 covers 7 bases. Germline values: CDR1 SQVTM, CDR2 ANQGSEA. The V and J ends lost 4 bases and 4 bases, in that order; junction bases with no gene match: 6. This CDR3 is 13 amino acids long. CDR3 in amino acids: CSVGSGGTYGYTF. CDR3 in DNA: TGCAGCGTTGGGTCAGGGGGGACCTATGGCTACACCTTC.

This clone was detected only once. V is TRBV19 and J is TRBJ1-2; D gene ambiguous. With 1 base removed from V and 6 bases from J, the gap between germline ends came to 12 bases. This CDR3 has 14 amino acids. Germline lookup yields CDR1 LNHDA and CDR2 SQIVND (reference sequence). CDR3 DNA: TGTGCCAGTAGTATAGTGTTCGGGCGGGATGGCTACACCTTC. It translates to CASSIVFGRDGYTF. The variable domain in full, completed from reference TRBV19 and TRBJ1-2, reads DGGITQSPKYLFRKEGQNVTLSCEQNLNHDAMYWYRQDPGQGLRLIYYSQIVNDFQKGDIAEGYSVSREKKESFPLTVTSAQKNPTAFYLCASSIVFGRDGYTFGSGTRLTVV.

The chain has TRBV5-4 and TRBJ1-4; D is unclear. The CDR3 is 16 residues long. Germline V gene sequence: CDR1 SGHNT, CDR2 YYREEE (reference sequence). Trimming shortened V by 4 bases and J by 10 bases, and 23 bases separated the two germline ends. CDR3 DNA sequence: TGTGCCAGCAGCCCCACGTCCGGGCAGCATTGGGGAAAACTGTTTTTT. Residues: CASSPTSGQHWGKLFF.

This chain connects TRBV19 to TRBJ1-2; 10 bases line up with TRBD1. CDR1 and CDR2 (germline): LNHDA, SQIVND (reference sequence). The CDR3 loop spans 15 amino acids. With V trimmed by 5 bases and J by 4 bases, 7 bases remained unmatched. CDR3 loop: CASSLSGQGTYGYTF. CDR3 nucleotides: TGTGCCAGTAGTCTTTCGGGACAGGGGACCTATGGCTACACCTTC.

The chain uses TRBV19 and TRBJ2-3, with D possibly matching TRBD2 (5 bases). In germline, CDR1 is LNHDA, CDR2 SQIVND (reference sequence). The CDR3 is 14 amino acids. The V gene lost 1 base and the J gene lost 4 bases, with 9 bases spanning the gap. CDR3 in DNA: TGTGCCAGTAGTATAGGCGGGCTAGCAGATACGCAGTATTTT. Translating it yields CASSIGGLADTQYF.

The J gene is TRBJ2-6, the V gene TRBV7-9, with a weak D call TRBD2 (5 bases). V lost 4 bases and J lost 4, with 11 bases in between. The CDR3 contains 15 residues. In germline, CDR1 is SEHNR, CDR2 FQNEAQ (reference sequence). DNA for the CDR3: TGTGCCAGCAGCTCCCCAGGACTCGGGGCCAACGTCCTGACTTTC. It codes for CASSSPGLGANVLTF.

The chain couples TRBV7-9 to TRBJ2-3, with D unclear. V was pared by 5 bases and J by 1 base, with 10 bases between. Per germline, CDR1 SEHNR and CDR2 FQNEAQ (reference sequence). The CDR3 spans 14 residues. CDR3 residues: CASSPFGRTDTQYF. The DNA for the CDR3 is TGTGCCAGCAGCCCCTTCGGACGCACAGATACGCAGTATTTT.

The chain couples TRBV7-2 to TRBJ2-7; 7 bases align to TRBD1. V shed 3 bases and J 0 bases; nucleotides not matched to a gene: 2. The CDR3 is made up of 14 amino acids. Germline V gene data show CDR1 as SGHTA and CDR2 as FQGNSA. The CDR3 reads CASSLDRISYEQYF. The CDR3 nucleotides read TGTGCCAGCAGCTTGGACAGGATCTCCTACGAGCAGTACTTC. The full variable domain, completed using reference TRBV7-2 and TRBJ2-7, is GAGVSQSPSNKVTEKGKDVELRCDPISGHTALYWYRQSLGQGLEFLIYFQGNSAPDKSGLPSDRFSAERTGGSVSTLTIQRTQQEDSAVYLCASSLDRISYEQYFGPGTRLTVT.